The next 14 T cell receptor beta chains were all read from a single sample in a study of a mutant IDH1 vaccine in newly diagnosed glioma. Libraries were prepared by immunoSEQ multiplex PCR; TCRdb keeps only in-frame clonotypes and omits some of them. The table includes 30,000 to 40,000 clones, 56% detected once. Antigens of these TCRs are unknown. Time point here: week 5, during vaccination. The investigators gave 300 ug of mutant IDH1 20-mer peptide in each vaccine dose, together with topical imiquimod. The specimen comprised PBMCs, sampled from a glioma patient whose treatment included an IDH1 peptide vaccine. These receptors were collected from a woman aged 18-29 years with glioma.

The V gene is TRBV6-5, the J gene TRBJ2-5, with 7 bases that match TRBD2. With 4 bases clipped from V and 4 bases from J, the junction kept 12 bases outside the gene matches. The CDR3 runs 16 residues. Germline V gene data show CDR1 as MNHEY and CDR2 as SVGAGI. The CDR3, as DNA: TGTGCCAGCAGTTCAAAGCCCGGGACGGGAGGAGAGACCCAGTACTTC. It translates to CASSSKPGTGGETQYF.

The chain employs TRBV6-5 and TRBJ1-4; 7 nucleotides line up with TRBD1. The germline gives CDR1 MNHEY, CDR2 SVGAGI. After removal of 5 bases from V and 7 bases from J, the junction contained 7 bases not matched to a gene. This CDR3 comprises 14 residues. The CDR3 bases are TGTGCCAGCAGTCCGACAGGGACGGGTGAAAAACTGTTTTTT. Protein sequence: CASSPTGTGEKLFF.

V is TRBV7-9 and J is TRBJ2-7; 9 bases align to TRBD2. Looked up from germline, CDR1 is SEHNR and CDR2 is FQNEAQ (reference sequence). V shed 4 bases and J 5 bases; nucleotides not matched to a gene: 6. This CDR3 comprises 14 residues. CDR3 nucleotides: TGTGCCAGCAGCTCTGGGACTAGCAGCAACGAGCAGTACTTC. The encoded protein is CASSSGTSSNEQYF.

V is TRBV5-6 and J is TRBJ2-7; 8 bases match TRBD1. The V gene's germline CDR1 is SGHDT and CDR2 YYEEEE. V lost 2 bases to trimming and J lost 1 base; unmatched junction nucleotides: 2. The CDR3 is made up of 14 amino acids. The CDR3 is CASSFGQGSYEQYF. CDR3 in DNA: TGTGCCAGCAGCTTCGGACAGGGTTCCTACGAGCAGTACTTC.

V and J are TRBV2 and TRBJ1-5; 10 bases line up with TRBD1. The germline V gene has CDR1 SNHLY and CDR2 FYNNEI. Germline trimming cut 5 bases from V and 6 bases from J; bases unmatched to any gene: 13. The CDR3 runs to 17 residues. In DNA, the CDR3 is TGTGCCAGCAGTAGTTCCCGGGACAGGGGAGGGGCTCAGCCCCAGCATTTT. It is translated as CASSSSRDRGGAQPQHF.

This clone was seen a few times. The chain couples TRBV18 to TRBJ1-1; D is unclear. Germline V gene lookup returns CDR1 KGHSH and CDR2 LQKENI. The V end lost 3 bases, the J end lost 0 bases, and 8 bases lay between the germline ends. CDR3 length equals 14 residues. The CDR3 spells CASSPRAVNTEAFF. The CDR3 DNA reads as TGTGCCAGCTCACCCCGGGCTGTGAACACTGAAGCTTTCTTT.

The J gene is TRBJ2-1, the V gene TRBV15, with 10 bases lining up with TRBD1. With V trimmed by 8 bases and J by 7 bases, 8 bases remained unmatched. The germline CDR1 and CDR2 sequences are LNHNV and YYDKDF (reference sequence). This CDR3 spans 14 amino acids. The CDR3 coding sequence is TGTGCCACCGGATGGGACAGGGGTTCGAATGAGCAGTTCTTC. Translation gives CATGWDRGSNEQFF.

Here the CDR3 reads CASKDRGVQTDTQYF. CDR3 bases: TGTGCCAGTAAGGACAGGGGCGTCCAGACAGATACGCAGTATTTT. J is TRBJ2-3 and V is TRBV19; 9 bases match TRBD1. Germline CDR1 LNHDA, CDR2 SQIVND (reference sequence). The J segment lost 3 bases and the V segment lost 7 bases, leaving 8 bases of the junction unmatched. The CDR3 totals 15 residues.

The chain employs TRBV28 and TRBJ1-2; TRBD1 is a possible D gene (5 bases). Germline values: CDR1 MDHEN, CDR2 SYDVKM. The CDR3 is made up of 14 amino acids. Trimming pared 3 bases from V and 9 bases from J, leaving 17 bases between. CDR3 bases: TGTGCCAGCAGTTTCCCAGGGCCACGAGGGCGCTACACCTTC. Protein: CASSFPGPRGRYTF.

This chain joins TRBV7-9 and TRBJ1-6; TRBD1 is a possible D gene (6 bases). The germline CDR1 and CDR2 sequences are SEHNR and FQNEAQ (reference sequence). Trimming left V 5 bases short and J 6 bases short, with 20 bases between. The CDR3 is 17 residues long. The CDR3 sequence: CASSEKRTVTFNSPLHF. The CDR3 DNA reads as TGTGCCAGCAGCGAGAAACGGACAGTCACTTTTAATTCACCCCTCCACTTT.

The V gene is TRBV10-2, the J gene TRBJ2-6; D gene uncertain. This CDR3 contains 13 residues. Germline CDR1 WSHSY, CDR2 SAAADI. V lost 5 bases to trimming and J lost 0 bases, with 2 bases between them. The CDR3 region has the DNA TGCGCCAGCAGTCCCTCTGGGGCCAACGTCCTGACTTTC. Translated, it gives CASSPSGANVLTF.

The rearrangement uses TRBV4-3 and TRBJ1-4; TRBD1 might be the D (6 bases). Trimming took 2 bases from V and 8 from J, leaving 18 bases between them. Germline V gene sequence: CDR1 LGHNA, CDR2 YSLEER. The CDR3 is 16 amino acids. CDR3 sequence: CASSQSRGGRAEKLFF. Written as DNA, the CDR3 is TGCGCCAGCAGCCAATCGAGGGGGGGCAGGGCGGAAAAACTGTTTTTT.

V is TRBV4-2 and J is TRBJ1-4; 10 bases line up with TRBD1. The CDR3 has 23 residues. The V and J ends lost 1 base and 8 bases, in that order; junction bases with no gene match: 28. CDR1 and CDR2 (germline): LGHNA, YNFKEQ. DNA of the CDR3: TGTGCCAGCAGCCAAGCTTTTTCAAGTCCGGGACAGGGGTTCACGAGAGCCAAGGAAAAACTGTTTTTT. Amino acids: CASSQAFSSPGQGFTRAKEKLFF.

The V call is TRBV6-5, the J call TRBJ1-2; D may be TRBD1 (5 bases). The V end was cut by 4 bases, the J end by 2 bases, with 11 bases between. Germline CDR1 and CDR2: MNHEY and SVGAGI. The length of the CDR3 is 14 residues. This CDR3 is CASSSRQLNYGYTF. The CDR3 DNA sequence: TGTGCCAGCAGTTCGAGACAGCTAAACTATGGCTACACCTTC.